The 8 T cell receptor beta chains listed next were all sequenced from one sample in a study of T cell responses to AZD1222 COVID-19 vaccine. Clones were sequenced by immunoSEQ multiplex PCR, and TCRdb holds only the in-frame ones, with some missing. The sample holds approximately 140,000 clones, 75% to 95% seen once. The sample in question was peripheral blood, obtained on day 0 of AZD1222 vaccination. The receptors shown here come from an adult in good health.

This chain connects TRBV12-3 or TRBV12-4 to TRBJ2-5, with D unresolved. V lost 4 bases, J lost 2 bases, and 8 bases lay in between. The CDR3 runs 13 residues. The CDR3, as DNA: TGTGCCAGCAGTTCCGACAAGCAAGAGACCCAGTACTTC. Its protein product is CASSSDKQETQYF.

The chain couples TRBV6-5 to TRBJ2-1; TRBD2 might be the D (6 bases). The V and J ends lost 6 bases and 12 bases respectively, with 18 bases between them. This CDR3 comprises 13 residues. In germline, CDR1 is MNHEY, CDR2 SVGAGI. The CDR3 coding sequence is TGTGCCAGCAGAAACCATAAGGGACTTGGGCAGTTCTTC. This encodes CASRNHKGLGQFF.

This chain links TRBV6-5 with TRBJ1-1; possibly TRBD1 for D (6 bases). Germline V gives CDR1 MNHEY, CDR2 SVGAGI. CDR3 size: 14 residues. Trimming shortened V by 2 bases and J by 3 bases, and 10 bases separated the two germline ends. The CDR3 coding sequence is TGTGCCAGCAGTTACCTTGACAGGTACACTGAAGCTTTCTTT. Translation gives CASSYLDRYTEAFF.

The chain carries TRBV6-2 or TRBV6-3 and TRBJ2-2; D is undetermined. The germline CDR1 and CDR2 sequences are MNHEY and SVGEGT. The CDR3 contains 15 residues. V was pared by 5 bases and J by 3 bases, with 13 bases between. As DNA, the CDR3 is TGTGCCAGCAGTAGTAAGACTGCCTACACCGGGGAGCTGTTTTTT. This translates into CASSSKTAYTGELFF.

The rearrangement uses TRBV9 and TRBJ2-1, with D unresolved. The CDR3 length is 14 residues. Germline V gene sequence: CDR1 SGDLS, CDR2 YYNGEE. The V gene lost 0 bases and the J gene lost 4 bases, with 8 bases spanning the gap. CDR3 residues: CASSVAGLYNEQFF. CDR3 sequence (DNA): TGTGCCAGCAGCGTAGCGGGCCTATACAATGAGCAGTTCTTC.

The chain is built from TRBV6-5 and TRBJ1-1; unclear D gene. This CDR3 contains 11 residues. Germline values: CDR1 MNHEY, CDR2 SVGAGI. V lost 8 bases and J lost 1, with 5 bases in between. Written as DNA, the CDR3 is TGTGCCAGCGAGTCGAACACTGAAGCTTTCTTT. Its protein is CASESNTEAFF.

The chain has TRBV5-1 and TRBJ2-1; 8 bases map to TRBD2. V gave up 2 bases and J gave up 6 bases; unmatched junction bases: 4. The CDR3 loop spans 14 amino acids. The germline gives CDR1 SGHRS, CDR2 YFSETQ. CDR3 coding DNA: TGCGCCAGCAGCTTACTAGCGGAGGGCAATGAGCAGTTCTTC. This sequence encodes CASSLLAEGNEQFF.

The chain recombines TRBV30 with TRBJ2-1, with a possible D match to TRBD2 (6 bases). Germline V gene lookup returns CDR1 GTSNPN and CDR2 SVGIG (reference sequence). This CDR3 region has 17 residues. V lost 1 base, J lost 2 bases, and 18 bases lay in between. CDR3 DNA: TGTGCCTGGAGTGAGGTTCCCGGGTGGGAGGCCTACAATGAGCAGTTCTTC. Its translation is CAWSEVPGWEAYNEQFF. Full variable domain (missing parts from reference TRBV30 and TRBJ2-1): SQTIHQWPATLVQPVGSPLSLECTVEGTSNPNLYWYRQAAGRGLQLLFYSVGIGQISSEVPQNLSASRPQDRQFILSSKKLLLSDSGFYLCAWSEVPGWEAYNEQFFGPGTRLTVL.